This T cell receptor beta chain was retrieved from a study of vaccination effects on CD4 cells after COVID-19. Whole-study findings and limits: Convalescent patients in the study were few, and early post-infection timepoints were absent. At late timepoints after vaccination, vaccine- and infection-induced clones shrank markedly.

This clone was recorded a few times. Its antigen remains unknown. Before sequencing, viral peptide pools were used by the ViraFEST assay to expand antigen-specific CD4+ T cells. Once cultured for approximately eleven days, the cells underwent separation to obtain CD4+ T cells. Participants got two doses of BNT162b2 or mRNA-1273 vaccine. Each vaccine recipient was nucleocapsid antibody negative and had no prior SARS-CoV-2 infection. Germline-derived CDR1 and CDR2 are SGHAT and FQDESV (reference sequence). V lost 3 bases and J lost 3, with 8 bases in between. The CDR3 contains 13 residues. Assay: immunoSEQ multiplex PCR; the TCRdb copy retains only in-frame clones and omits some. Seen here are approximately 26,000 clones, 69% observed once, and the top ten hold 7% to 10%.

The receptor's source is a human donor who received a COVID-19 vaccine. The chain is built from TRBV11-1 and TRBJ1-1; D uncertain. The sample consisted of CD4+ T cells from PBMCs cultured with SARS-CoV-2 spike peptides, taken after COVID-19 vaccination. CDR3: CASSFKGDTEAFF. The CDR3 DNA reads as TGTGCCAGCAGCTTCAAGGGCGACACTGAAGCTTTCTTT. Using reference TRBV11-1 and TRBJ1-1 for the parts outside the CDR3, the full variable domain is EAEVAQSPRYKITEKSQAVAFWCDPISGHATLYWYRQILGQGPELLVQFQDESVVDDSQLPKDRFSAERLKGVDSTLKIQPAELGDSAMYLCASSFKGDTEAFFGQGTRLTVV.